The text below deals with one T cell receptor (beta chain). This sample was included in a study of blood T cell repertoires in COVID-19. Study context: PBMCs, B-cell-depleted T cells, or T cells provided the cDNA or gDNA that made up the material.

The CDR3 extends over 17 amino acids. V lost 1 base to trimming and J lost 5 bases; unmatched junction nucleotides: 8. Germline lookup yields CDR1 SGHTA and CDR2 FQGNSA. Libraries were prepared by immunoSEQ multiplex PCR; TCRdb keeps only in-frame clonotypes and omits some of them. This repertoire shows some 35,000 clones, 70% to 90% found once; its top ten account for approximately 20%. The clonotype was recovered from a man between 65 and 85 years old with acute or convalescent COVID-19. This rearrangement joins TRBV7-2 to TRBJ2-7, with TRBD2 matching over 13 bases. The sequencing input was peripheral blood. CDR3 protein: CASSLVLAGGRGHEQYF. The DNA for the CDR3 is TGTGCCAGCAGCTTAGTACTAGCGGGAGGGCGGGGCCACGAGCAGTACTTC. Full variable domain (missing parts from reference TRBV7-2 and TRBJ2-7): GAGVSQSPSNKVTEKGKDVELRCDPISGHTALYWYRQSLGQGLEFLIYFQGNSAPDKSGLPSDRFSAERTGGSVSTLTIQRTQQEDSAVYLCASSLVLAGGRGHEQYFGPGTRLTVT.